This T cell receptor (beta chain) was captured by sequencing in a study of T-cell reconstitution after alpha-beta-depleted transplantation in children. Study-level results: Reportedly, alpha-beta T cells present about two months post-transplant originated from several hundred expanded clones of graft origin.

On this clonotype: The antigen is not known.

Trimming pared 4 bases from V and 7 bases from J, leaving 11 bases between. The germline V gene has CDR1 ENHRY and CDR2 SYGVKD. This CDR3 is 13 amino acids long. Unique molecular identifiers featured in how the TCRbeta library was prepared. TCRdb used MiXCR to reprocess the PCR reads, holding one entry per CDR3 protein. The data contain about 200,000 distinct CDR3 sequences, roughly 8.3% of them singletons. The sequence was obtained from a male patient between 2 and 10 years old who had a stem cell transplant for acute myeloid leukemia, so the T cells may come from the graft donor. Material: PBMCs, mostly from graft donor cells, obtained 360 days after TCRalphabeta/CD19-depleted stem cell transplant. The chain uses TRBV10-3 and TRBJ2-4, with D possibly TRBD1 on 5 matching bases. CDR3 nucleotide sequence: TGTGCCATCAGTGTCGACAGATCGAACATTCAGTACTTC. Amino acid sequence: CAISVDRSNIQYF.